This note documents a single T cell receptor beta chain sequence. What it binds is not known. This specimen comes from a study of a mutant IDH1 vaccine in newly diagnosed glioma. Profiled with immunoSEQ multiplex PCR; TCRdb holds only in-frame clones, not every one. The repertoire includes almost 30,000 clones, about 90% of them detected once, and around 3% sits in the top ten. Time point described: week 5, during vaccination. Doses consisted of 300 ug of mutant IDH1 20-mer peptide each, paired with topical imiquimod. Germline assignment: CDR1 SGHVS and CDR2 FQNEAQ. There are 16 residues in the CDR3. Deletions cut 5 bases from V and 5 bases from J, with 20 bases between.

Source: peripheral blood mononuclear cells (PBMCs), taken from a glioma patient whose treatment included an IDH1 peptide vaccine. The chain couples TRBV7-8 to TRBJ2-3, with D tentatively TRBD1 (6 bases). The clonotype originates from a middle-aged woman with glioma. Some clones in this sample may be carry-over from other donors' samples. The CDR3 bases are TGTGCCAGCAGCCGCTATACAGGGTTCATTGAAGATACGCAGTATTTT. Translated, it gives CASSRYTGFIEDTQYF.